This entry concerns a single T cell receptor (beta chain). Its antigen target is currently unknown. One base away there is no much larger clone; base qualities are not given. The CDR3 regions of human TCRbeta chains were analyzed by immunosequencing. On the study's bioinformatics: TCRs in the repertoires were matched against a reference library of SARS-CoV-2-specific TCRs that had been generated with the MIRA antigen-specificity platform. Breadth meant the fraction of unique TCRs that were SARS-CoV-2-associated, whereas depth meant the fraction of total T cells that were SARS-CoV-2-associated. Using the MIRA data, every spike-specific TCR was mapped to the spike region that the TCR reacted to and assigned to either a CD4 or a CD8 class. Log10-transformed breadth and depth values were compared by one-way ANOVA with Sidak's multiple comparisons tests. The table was pulled from immuneACCESS by TCRdb, which kept in-frame rearrangements only. Such tables lose some clones; where checked, under half of the loss comes from unresolved V genes, and the rest has no known cause. V, J and clone size are taken as reported in that table, and D and trimming were inferred from the DNA itself. The sample table lists roughly 100,000 clones, over 75% of them with a count of one. About an eighth of the sample is taken by the ten largest.

The sample's time point, from its label and the paper: baseline before first vaccination. Vaccinee samples were obtained from the UK trials COV001 and COV002, which included a single-blind randomized controlled phase 2/3 trial of AZD1222 (ChAdOx1 nCoV-19) in healthy adults. For TCRbeta chain sequencing, PBMC samples from trial participants were taken at day 0 and at day 28 after the second dose. The entry originates in a study of T cell responses to AZD1222 COVID-19 vaccine (dated by TCRdb to about 2021). As for the study more broadly: AZD1222 recipients with second doses at about 4 weeks or about 12 weeks were pooled, because spike-specific TCR depth and breadth did not differ between schedules. TCR sequencing covered fewer than 250 trial participants: nearly 210 given two doses of AZD1222 and 26 given two doses of MenACWY control vaccine. Trial participants were enrolled by age into 18-55, 56-69 and 70-plus year subgroups, with about 150, 28 and 57 TCR-sequenced participants respectively. The full study reports these points: Because no samples from the day 14 peak response were available, repertoires could be characterized only after the peak T cell response. Vaccine-associated CD4 TCRs spanned the whole spike protein, with dominant responses in regions 160-218 and 743-854. Epitopes outside the regions mutated in the B.1.351 and B.1.1.7 variants were reportedly recognized by nearly half of the unique spike-specific TCRs. Participants were mostly white British, with more females than males. The authors suggested clonal diversity may have been underestimated. After two AZD1222 doses, spike-specific TCR breadth and depth were significantly higher than at day 0 and than in MenACWY recipients. The 56-69-year group was small, and its depth increase did not reach significance, likely because of low power. Only six AZD1222 recipients were SARS-CoV-2 seropositive at baseline, limiting conclusions about previously exposed vaccinees.

The CDR3 spans 15 residues, from the cysteine through the phenylalanine. The kept DNA is CDR3 alone, 45 bases in frame from the first base. For this chain, trimming is 1 base at the V end and 6 bases at the J end, and the number of junction bases without a gene match is 2. Looking up the germline V gene (reference sequence) yields CDR1 LNHDA and CDR2 SQIVND. The receptor's source is an adult in good health. The rearrangement joined TRBV19 to TRBJ1-5, and TRBD1 matches 11 of the central bases. The sample in question was peripheral blood, obtained on day 0 of AZD1222 vaccination. The CDR3: CASSIGGQGAQPQHF. The nucleotide sequence reads as follows: TGTGCCAGTAGTATAGGAGGACAGGGGGCTCAGCCCCAGCATTTT.